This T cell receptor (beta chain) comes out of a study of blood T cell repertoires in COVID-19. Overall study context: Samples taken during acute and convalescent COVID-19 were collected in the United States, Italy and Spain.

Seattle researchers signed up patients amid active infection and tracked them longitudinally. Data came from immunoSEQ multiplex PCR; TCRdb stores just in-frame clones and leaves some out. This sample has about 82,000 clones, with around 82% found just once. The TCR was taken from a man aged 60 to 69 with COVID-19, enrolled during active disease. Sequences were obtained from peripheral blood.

The CDR3 loop reads CASSPDSKNEQFF. The CDR3 DNA reads as TGTGCCAGCTCTCCGGACAGTAAGAATGAGCAGTTCTTC. The chain employs TRBV18 and TRBJ2-1; perhaps TRBD1 as D (6 bases). In germline, CDR1 is KGHSH, CDR2 LQKENI. Trimming took off 6 bases at V and 7 bases at J, with 13 bases between the two ends. CDR3 length equals 13 residues.